This T cell receptor beta chain was captured in a study of PD-1 blockade in classical Hodgkin lymphoma. Study-wide findings and caveats: Reported findings placed baseline TCR diversity lower in newly diagnosed patients (compared with healthy donors). What caused the repertoire differences, perhaps disease activity or prior therapy, remains undefined.

Stated time point: newly diagnosed, previously untreated cHL patient sample. Newly diagnosed, untreated classical Hodgkin lymphoma PBMCs served as comparison. Turning to this clone: The antigen remains unidentified.

Clones were sequenced by immunoSEQ multiplex PCR, and TCRdb holds only the in-frame ones, with some missing. The profile shows tens of thousands of clones, roughly 91% of them singletons. Germline V CDR1 and CDR2: SEHNR, FQNEAQ (reference sequence). With 1 base removed from V and 7 bases from J, the gap between germline ends came to 10 bases. There are 13 residues in the CDR3. The J gene is TRBJ1-1, the V gene TRBV7-9; D call uncertain. Specimen: peripheral blood mononuclear cells (PBMCs). This TCR was recovered from a human donor with classical Hodgkin lymphoma. This CDR3 reads CASSLEEIGEAFF. In DNA form, the CDR3 reads TGTGCCAGCAGCTTAGAGGAGATCGGTGAAGCTTTCTTT.